The rows below give T cell receptor beta chains drawn from one sample of a study of regulatory T cells in long-lasting Graves disease. TCRdb re-called the multiplex PCR reads through MiXCR, storing one row per CDR3 protein. The table records 400,000 or so distinct CDR3 sequences, roughly a quarter of them present only once. The sequencing used peripheral blood mononuclear cells (PBMCs), collected when the disease was refractory, from a patient treated with antithyroid drugs. These receptors all stem from a female donor with Graves disease. The conserved cysteine and the conserved F or W are not part of the CDR3 here. Each record gives: V gene, J gene, CDR3 protein.

TRBV20-1,TRBJ2-5,SARVIASGLSKTQY
TRBV20-1,TRBJ1-2,SARVPRVAGYT
TRBV30,TRBJ2-7,AWTRQGSPYEQY
TRBV27,TRBJ1-2,ASTTGDTGEGYT
TRBV5-1,TRBJ1-2,ASSLEQDQYGYT
TRBV27,TRBJ2-3,ASSSRLSSATDTQY
TRBV27,TRBJ2-7,ASSGSGGGEQY
TRBV2,TRBJ1-1,ASSEGWDRGINTEAF
TRBV7-2,TRBJ2-7,ASSFNTYEQY
TRBV20-1,TRBJ2-5,SAMGETEETQY
TRBV4-1,TRBJ2-5,ASSQAPGTRETQY